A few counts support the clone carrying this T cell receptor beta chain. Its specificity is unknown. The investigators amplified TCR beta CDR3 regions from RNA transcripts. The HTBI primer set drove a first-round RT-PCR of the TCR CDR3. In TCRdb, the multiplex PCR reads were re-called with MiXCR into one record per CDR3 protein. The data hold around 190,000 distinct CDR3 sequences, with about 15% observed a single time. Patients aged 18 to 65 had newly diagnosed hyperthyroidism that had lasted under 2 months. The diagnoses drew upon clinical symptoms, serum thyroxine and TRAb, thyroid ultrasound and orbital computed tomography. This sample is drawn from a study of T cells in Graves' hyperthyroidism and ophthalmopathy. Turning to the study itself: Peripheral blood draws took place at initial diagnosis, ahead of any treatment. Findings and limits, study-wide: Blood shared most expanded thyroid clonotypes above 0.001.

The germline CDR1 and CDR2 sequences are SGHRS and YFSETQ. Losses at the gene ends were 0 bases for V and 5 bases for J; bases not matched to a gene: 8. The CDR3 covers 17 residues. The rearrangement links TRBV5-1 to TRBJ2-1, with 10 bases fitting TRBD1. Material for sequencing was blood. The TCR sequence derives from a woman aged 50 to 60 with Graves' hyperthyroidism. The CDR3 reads CASSLGQGALGNNEQFF. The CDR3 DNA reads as TGCGCCAGCAGCTTGGGACAGGGGGCGTTAGGAAACAATGAGCAGTTCTTC.